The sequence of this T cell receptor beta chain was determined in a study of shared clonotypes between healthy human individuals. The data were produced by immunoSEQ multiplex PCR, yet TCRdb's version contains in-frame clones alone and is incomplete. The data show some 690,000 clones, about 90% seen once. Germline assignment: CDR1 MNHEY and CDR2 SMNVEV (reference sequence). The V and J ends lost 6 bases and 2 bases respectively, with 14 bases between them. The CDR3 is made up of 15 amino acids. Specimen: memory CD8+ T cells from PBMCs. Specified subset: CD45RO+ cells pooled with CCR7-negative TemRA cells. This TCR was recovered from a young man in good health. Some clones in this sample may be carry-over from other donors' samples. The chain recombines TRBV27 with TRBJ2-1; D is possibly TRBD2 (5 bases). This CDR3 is CASSLSGNAYNEQFF. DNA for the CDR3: TGTGCCAGCAGCTTGAGCGGTAATGCCTACAATGAGCAGTTCTTC.